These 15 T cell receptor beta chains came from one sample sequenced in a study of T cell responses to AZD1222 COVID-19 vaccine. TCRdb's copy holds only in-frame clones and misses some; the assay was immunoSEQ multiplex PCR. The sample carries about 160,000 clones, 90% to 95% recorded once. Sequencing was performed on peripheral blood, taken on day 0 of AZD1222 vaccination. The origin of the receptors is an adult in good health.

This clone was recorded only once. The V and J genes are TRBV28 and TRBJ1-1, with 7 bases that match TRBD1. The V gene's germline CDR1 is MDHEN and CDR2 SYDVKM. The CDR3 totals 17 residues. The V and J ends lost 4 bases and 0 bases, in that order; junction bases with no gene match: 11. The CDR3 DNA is TGTGCCAGCAGTTACAAGCGACAGGGCACTATGAACACTGAAGCTTTCTTT. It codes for CASSYKRQGTMNTEAFF.

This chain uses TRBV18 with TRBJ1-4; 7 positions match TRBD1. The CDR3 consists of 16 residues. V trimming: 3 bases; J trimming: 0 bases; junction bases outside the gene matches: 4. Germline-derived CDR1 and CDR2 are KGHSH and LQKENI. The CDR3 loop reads CASSPRDRATNEKLFF. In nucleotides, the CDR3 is TGTGCCAGCTCACCGCGGGACAGAGCAACTAATGAAAAACTGTTTTTT.

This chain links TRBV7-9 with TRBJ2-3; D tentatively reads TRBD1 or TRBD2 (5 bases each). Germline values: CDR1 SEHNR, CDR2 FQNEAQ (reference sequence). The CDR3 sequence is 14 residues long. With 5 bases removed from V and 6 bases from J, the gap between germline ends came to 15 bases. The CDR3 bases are TGTGCCAGCAGCATCCCCCGGGGACGCGATACGCAGTATTTT. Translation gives CASSIPRGRDTQYF.

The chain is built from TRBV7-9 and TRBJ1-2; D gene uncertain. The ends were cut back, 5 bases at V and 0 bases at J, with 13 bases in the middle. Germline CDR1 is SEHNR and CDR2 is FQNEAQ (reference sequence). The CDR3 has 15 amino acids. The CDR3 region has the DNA TGTGCCAGCAGCCATGGCCCCCTTCCTAACTATGGCTACACCTTC. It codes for CASSHGPLPNYGYTF.

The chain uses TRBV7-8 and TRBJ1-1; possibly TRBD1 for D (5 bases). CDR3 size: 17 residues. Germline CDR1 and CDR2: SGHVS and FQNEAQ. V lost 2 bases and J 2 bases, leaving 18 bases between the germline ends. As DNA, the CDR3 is TGTGCCAGCAGCTTATGGCCCCGGCAGGGTCTAAACACTGAAGCTTTCTTT. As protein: CASSLWPRQGLNTEAFF.

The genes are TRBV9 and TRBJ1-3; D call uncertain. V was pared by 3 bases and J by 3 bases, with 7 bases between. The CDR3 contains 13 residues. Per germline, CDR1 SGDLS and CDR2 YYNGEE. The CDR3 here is CASSEYHGNTIYF. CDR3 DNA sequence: TGTGCCAGCAGCGAGTATCATGGAAACACCATATATTTT. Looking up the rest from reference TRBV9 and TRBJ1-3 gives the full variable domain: DSGVTQTPKHLITATGQRVTLRCSPRSGDLSVYWYQQSLDQGLQFLIQYYNGEERAKGNILERFSAQQFPDLHSELNLSSLELGDSALYFCASSEYHGNTIYFGEGSWLTVV.

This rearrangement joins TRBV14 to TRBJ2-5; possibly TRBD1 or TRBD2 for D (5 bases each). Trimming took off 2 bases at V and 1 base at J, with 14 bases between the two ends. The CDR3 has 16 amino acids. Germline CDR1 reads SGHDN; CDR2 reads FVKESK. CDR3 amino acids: CASSQPLTGPQETQYF. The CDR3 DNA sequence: TGTGCCAGCAGCCAACCCCTCACGGGACCCCAAGAGACCCAGTACTTC.

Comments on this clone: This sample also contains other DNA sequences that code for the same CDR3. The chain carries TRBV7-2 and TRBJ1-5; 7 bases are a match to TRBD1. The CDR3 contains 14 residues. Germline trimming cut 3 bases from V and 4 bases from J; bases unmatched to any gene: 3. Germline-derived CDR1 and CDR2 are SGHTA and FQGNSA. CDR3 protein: CASSFTGVNQPQHF. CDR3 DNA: TGTGCCAGCAGCTTCACAGGGGTTAATCAGCCCCAGCATTTT. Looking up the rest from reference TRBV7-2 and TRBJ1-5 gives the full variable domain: GAGVSQSPSNKVTEKGKDVELRCDPISGHTALYWYRQSLGQGLEFLIYFQGNSAPDKSGLPSDRFSAERTGGSVSTLTIQRTQQEDSAVYLCASSFTGVNQPQHFGDGTRLSIL.

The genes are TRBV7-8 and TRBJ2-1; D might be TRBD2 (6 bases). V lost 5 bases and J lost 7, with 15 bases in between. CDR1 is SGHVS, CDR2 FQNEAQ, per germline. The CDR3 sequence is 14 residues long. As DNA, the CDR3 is TGTGCCAGCAGCAGACCGGGAGTGGGGAATGAGCAGTTCTTC. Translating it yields CASSRPGVGNEQFF.

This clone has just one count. The CDR3 DNA follows: TGCGCCAGCAGTGAGTCGGGTAGTAATGGAAATGAGCAGTTCTTC. Protein sequence: CASSESGSNGNEQFF. The gene calls are TRBV10-1 and TRBJ2-1; D unclear. The V and J ends lost 0 bases and 7 bases respectively, with 13 bases between them. The germline CDR1 and CDR2 sequences are WNHNN and SYGVQD (reference sequence). The length of the CDR3 is 15 residues.

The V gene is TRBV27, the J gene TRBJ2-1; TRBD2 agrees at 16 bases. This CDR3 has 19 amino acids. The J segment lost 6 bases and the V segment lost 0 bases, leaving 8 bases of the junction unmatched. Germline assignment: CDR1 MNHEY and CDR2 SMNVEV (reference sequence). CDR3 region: CASSLSGLAGGGSGNEQFF. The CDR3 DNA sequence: TGTGCCAGCAGTTTATCGGGACTAGCGGGAGGGGGCTCGGGCAATGAGCAGTTCTTC.

DNA for the CDR3: TGTGCCAGCAGCCTGCAAGAGACCCAGTACTTC. Protein: CASSLQETQYF. This chain links TRBV13 with TRBJ2-5; no reliable D call. This CDR3 region has 11 residues. The germline V gene encodes CDR1 PRHDT and CDR2 FYEKMQ (reference sequence). Trimming pared 5 bases from V and 2 bases from J, leaving 3 bases between.

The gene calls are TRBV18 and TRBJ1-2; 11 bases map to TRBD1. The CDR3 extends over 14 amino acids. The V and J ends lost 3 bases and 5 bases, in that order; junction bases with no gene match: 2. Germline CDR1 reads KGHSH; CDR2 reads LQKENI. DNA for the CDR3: TGTGCCAGCTCACCTGGACAGGGGGCTTATGGCTACACCTTC. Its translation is CASSPGQGAYGYTF.

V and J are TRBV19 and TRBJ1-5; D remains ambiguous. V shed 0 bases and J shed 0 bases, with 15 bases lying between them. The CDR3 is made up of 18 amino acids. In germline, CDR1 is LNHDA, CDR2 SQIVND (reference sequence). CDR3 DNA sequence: TGTGCCAGTAGTATAGATCCGTCCAACCCCGATAGCAATCAGCCCCAGCATTTT. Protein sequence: CASSIDPSNPDSNQPQHF.

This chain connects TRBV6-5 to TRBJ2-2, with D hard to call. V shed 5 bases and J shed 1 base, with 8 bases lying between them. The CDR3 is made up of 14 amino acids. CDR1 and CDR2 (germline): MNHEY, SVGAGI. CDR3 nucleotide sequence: TGTGCCAGCAGTCCCCCGAGGAACACCGGGGAGCTGTTTTTT. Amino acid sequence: CASSPPRNTGELFF.